The 9 T cell receptor beta chains presented below share a single source sample, sequenced in a study of blood T cell repertoires in COVID-19. Profiling relied on immunoSEQ multiplex PCR, and the TCRdb table lists in-frame clones only, not all of them. The sample consists of roughly 170,000 clones, approximately 81% of them appearing once. Sequenced: PBMCs or T cells enriched from blood (not recorded which). These receptors were obtained from a woman aged 40 to 50 with acute COVID-19.

V and J are TRBV3-1 (or the pseudogene TRBV3-2) and TRBJ1-2; D is possibly TRBD1 (6 bases). V was cut by 3 bases and J by 0 bases, with 11 bases left in between. Germline V gives CDR1 LGHDT, CDR2 YNNKEL (reference sequence). The CDR3 has 15 residues. As DNA, the CDR3 is TGTGCCAGCAGCCAGAGAGGACAGCCTAACTATGGCTACACCTTC. Translating it yields CASSQRGQPNYGYTF.

The V call is TRBV12-3 or TRBV12-4, the J call TRBJ2-1, with a possible D match to TRBD1 (5 bases). This CDR3 has 13 amino acids. V gave up 5 bases and J gave up 9 bases, with 14 bases separating them. The CDR3 protein is CASSRRGLFEQFF. CDR3 nucleotides: TGTGCCAGCAGTAGAAGGGGCCTCTTTGAGCAGTTCTTC.

This chain links TRBV7-8 with TRBJ1-2, with D perhaps matching TRBD1 (6 bases). The germline V and J ends were trimmed by 1 base and 4 bases, with 13 bases remaining between them. CDR1 is SGHVS, CDR2 FQNEAQ, per germline. The CDR3 covers 15 residues. This chain's CDR3 is CASSLDPGGGYGYTF. The CDR3, as DNA: TGTGCCAGCAGCTTAGACCCGGGAGGGGGCTATGGCTACACCTTC.

The chain recombines TRBV7-9 with TRBJ1-2; 8 bases agree with TRBD1. The germline gives CDR1 SEHNR, CDR2 FQNEAQ (reference sequence). Unmatched junction bases numbered 7, after V lost 5 bases and J lost 8 bases. This CDR3 has 13 residues. This CDR3 is CASSAQGAEGYTF. CDR3 sequence (DNA): TGTGCCAGCAGCGCTCAGGGGGCGGAGGGCTACACCTTC.

The V and J genes are TRBV12-3 or TRBV12-4 and TRBJ2-3; D may be TRBD2 (7 bases). The length of the CDR3 is 13 residues. V was trimmed by 1 base and J by 13 bases, leaving 15 bases between them. CDR3 residues: CASSLEELGGEYF. CDR3 sequence (DNA): TGTGCCAGCAGTTTAGAGGAGCTAGGGGGGGAGTATTTT.

The rearrangement links TRBV18 to TRBJ2-7; 16 nucleotides line up with TRBD2. The J segment lost 5 bases and the V segment lost 7 bases, leaving 14 bases of the junction unmatched. CDR1 is KGHSH and CDR2 is LQKENI in the germline V gene. The CDR3 runs to 18 residues. The DNA for the CDR3 is TGTGCCAGCTTACGACAGGGGACTAGCGGGAGGGTTGTCAACGAGCAGTACGTC. Translation gives CASLRQGTSGRVVNEQYV.

In its sample, this clone was seen once. V is TRBV7-9 and J is TRBJ1-2, with a tentative D call TRBD1 (5 bases). Germline CDR1 is SEHNR and CDR2 is FQNEAQ (reference sequence). Trimming took 5 bases from V and 7 from J, leaving 26 bases between them. The CDR3 runs to 17 residues. CDR3 residues: CASSLNLPVTDRSGYTF. CDR3 DNA sequence: TGTGCCAGCAGCCTTAACCTCCCCGTGACAGATCGGAGTGGCTACACCTTC.

The chain carries TRBV7-2 and TRBJ2-1; 10 nucleotides line up with TRBD2. After removal of 5 bases from V and 3 bases from J, the junction contained 4 bases not matched to a gene. The CDR3 is made up of 15 amino acids. Germline-derived CDR1 and CDR2 are SGHTA and FQGNSA. The CDR3 nucleotides read TGTGCCAGCAGCACTAGCGGGACCTTCTACAATGAGCAGTTCTTC. This translates into CASSTSGTFYNEQFF. Supplemented by reference TRBV7-2 and TRBJ2-1, the full variable domain reads GAGVSQSPSNKVTEKGKDVELRCDPISGHTALYWYRQSLGQGLEFLIYFQGNSAPDKSGLPSDRFSAERTGGSVSTLTIQRTQQEDSAVYLCASSTSGTFYNEQFFGPGTRLTVL.

The rearrangement links TRBV21-1 to TRBJ1-1; the DNA was not used to check the table's D call, TRBD1. TRBV21-1 represents a pseudogene. The CDR3 loop spans 14 amino acids. In DNA form, the CDR3 reads TGTGCCAGCAGTGCAGGGGGCCAGAACACTGAAGCTTTCTTT. It codes for CASSAGGQNTEAFF.